Described below is a single TCR beta chain sequence and its context. Antigen specificity is unknown. Every isolated RNA sample was fully reverse transcribed, so sequencing captured expressed TCRB transcripts. Produced via immunoSEQ multiplex PCR; TCRdb's table is partial and in-frame only. The table has 200,000 to 300,000 clones, around 26% seen once; the top ten hold 3% to 4%. This specimen comes from a study of beta chain features in type 1 diabetes. Findings and caveats of the study: Healthy donors had naive, central memory and Treg TCRB repertoires that appeared less similar than those seen among patients.

This CDR3 is 15 amino acids long. The V gene lost 8 bases and the J gene lost 2 bases, with 16 bases spanning the gap. Germline values: CDR1 SNHLY, CDR2 FYNNEI. The TCR sequence derives from a man between 25 and 39 years old in good health. V is TRBV2 and J is TRBJ1-5; tentative D call: TRBD1 (6 bases). The sample consisted of central memory CD4+ T cells from blood. In nucleotides, the CDR3 is TGTGCCAGCGATAAACGGGGGCATGGCAATCAGCCCCAGCATTTT. Its protein product is CASDKRGHGNQPQHF.